These T cell receptor beta chains were read from a single sample in a study of CD8 T cells in ankylosing spondylitis. TCRdb used MiXCR to reprocess the 5' RACE reads, holding one entry per CDR3 protein. Of just over 350,000 distinct CDR3 sequences in the sample, 20% were seen once. Sequencing used blood, either unsorted or a sorted T cell fraction (not recorded which). The receptors shown here come from a male donor with ankylosing spondylitis or in good health (not recorded which). Both conserved end residues are part of each CDR3. A D gene is named only where the DNA matches it firmly. Clone size is not always given. Where it is, it says once, few, many or a class for expanded clones.

j_call: TRBJ2-1
d_call: -
clone_size: -
v_call: TRBV10-3
cdr3_aa: CAISESGGEYEQFF
cdr3_nt: TGTGCCATCAGTGAGTCAGGCGGGGAATATGAGCAGTTCTTC

j_call: TRBJ2-7
d_call: TRBD1
clone_size: once
v_call: TRBV29-1
cdr3_aa: CSATGATYEQYF
cdr3_nt: TGCAGCGCGACAGGGGCCACCTACGAGCAGTACTTC

j_call: TRBJ2-5
d_call: -
clone_size: -
v_call: TRBV2
cdr3_aa: CASSGWRPETQYF
cdr3_nt: TGTGCCAGCAGTGGATGGCGTCCAGAGACCCAGTACTTC

j_call: TRBJ2-3
d_call: -
clone_size: -
v_call: TRBV29-1
cdr3_aa: CSVEGGGSRTDTQYF
cdr3_nt: TGCAGCGTTGAAGGCGGAGGGAGTCGCACAGATACGCAGTATTTT

j_call: TRBJ2-7
d_call: -
clone_size: -
v_call: TRBV27
cdr3_aa: CASSLLEGPYEQYF
cdr3_nt: TGTGCCAGCAGTTTATTGGAGGGACCCTACGAGCAGTACTTC

j_call: TRBJ2-2
d_call: -
clone_size: -
v_call: TRBV12-3/TRBV12-4
cdr3_aa: CASSPSGHPGELFF
cdr3_nt: TGTGCCAGCAGTCCCTCGGGCCACCCCGGGGAGCTGTTTTTT

j_call: TRBJ2-2
d_call: -
clone_size: -
v_call: TRBV20-1
cdr3_aa: CSARDWTVAGELFF
cdr3_nt: TGCAGTGCTAGGGATTGGACAGTTGCCGGGGAGCTGTTTTTT

j_call: TRBJ2-7
d_call: TRBD1
clone_size: -
v_call: TRBV20-1
cdr3_aa: CSARRDRALEGEQYF
cdr3_nt: TGCAGTGCTCGCCGGGACAGGGCCCTTGAGGGCGAGCAGTACTTC

j_call: TRBJ2-3
d_call: -
clone_size: -
v_call: TRBV9
cdr3_aa: CASSLQGSTDTQYF
cdr3_nt: TGTGCCAGCAGCTTGCAGGGTAGCACAGATACGCAGTATTTT

j_call: TRBJ2-1
d_call: TRBD2
clone_size: few
v_call: TRBV5-1
cdr3_aa: CASSLAAGGSYNEQFF
cdr3_nt: TGCGCCAGCAGCTTGGCGGCGGGGGGCTCCTACAATGAGCAGTTCTTC

j_call: TRBJ2-3
d_call: -
clone_size: few
v_call: TRBV28
cdr3_aa: CASSFPTPRPGADTQYF
cdr3_nt: TGTGCCAGCAGTTTCCCGACCCCTCGGCCGGGCGCAGATACGCAGTATTTT

j_call: TRBJ2-6
d_call: -
clone_size: -
v_call: TRBV7-8
cdr3_aa: CASSLAQAPSGANVLTF
cdr3_nt: TGTGCCAGCAGCTTAGCGCAAGCTCCCTCTGGGGCCAACGTCCTGACTTTC

j_call: TRBJ2-7
d_call: -
clone_size: -
v_call: TRBV2
cdr3_aa: CASSETVTYEQYF
cdr3_nt: TGTGCCAGCAGTGAAACGGTTACCTACGAGCAGTACTTC

j_call: TRBJ2-5
d_call: -
clone_size: -
v_call: TRBV7-9
cdr3_aa: CASSFVTGDPRTQYF
cdr3_nt: TGTGCCAGCAGCTTTGTAACAGGCGACCCGCGGACCCAGTACTTC

j_call: TRBJ2-7
d_call: TRBD1
clone_size: -
v_call: TRBV7-9
cdr3_aa: CASSLSRDRGNEQYF
cdr3_nt: TGTGCCAGCAGCTTATCCCGGGACAGGGGAAACGAGCAGTACTTC

j_call: TRBJ2-3
d_call: TRBD2
clone_size: few
v_call: TRBV11-2
cdr3_aa: CASSLVVAGASDTQYF
cdr3_nt: TGTGCCAGCAGCTTAGTGGTAGCGGGGGCCTCAGATACGCAGTATTTT

j_call: TRBJ2-7
d_call: TRBD1
clone_size: -
v_call: TRBV12-3/TRBV12-4
cdr3_aa: CASSLRPPGTGGDYEQYF
cdr3_nt: TGTGCCAGCAGTTTACGACCCCCCGGGACAGGGGGCGACTACGAGCAGTACTTC

j_call: TRBJ1-5
d_call: TRBD1
clone_size: -
v_call: TRBV28
cdr3_aa: CASSLKQGLGNQPQHF
cdr3_nt: TGTGCCAGCAGTTTGAAACAGGGGTTGGGTAATCAGCCCCAGCATTTT

j_call: TRBJ2-7
d_call: -
clone_size: -
v_call: TRBV9
cdr3_aa: CASSVASAGTSYEQYF
cdr3_nt: TGTGCCAGCAGCGTAGCTTCGGCAGGGACATCCTACGAGCAGTACTTC

j_call: TRBJ2-1
d_call: TRBD2
clone_size: large
v_call: TRBV7-7
cdr3_aa: CASSLAPAGESRYNEQFF
cdr3_nt: TGTGCCAGCAGCTTAGCACCGGCGGGGGAATCCCGATACAATGAGCAGTTCTTC

j_call: TRBJ2-3
d_call: TRBD2
clone_size: -
v_call: TRBV6-1
cdr3_aa: CASSPAGGELDTQYF
cdr3_nt: TGTGCCAGCAGCCCCGCGGGGGGGGAGTTGGATACGCAGTATTTT

j_call: TRBJ2-7
d_call: -
clone_size: few
v_call: TRBV25-1
cdr3_aa: CASSELVEGEATYEQYF
cdr3_nt: TGTGCCAGCAGTGAATTAGTTGAGGGGGAGGCAACCTACGAGCAGTACTTC

j_call: TRBJ2-7
d_call: -
clone_size: few
v_call: TRBV20-1
cdr3_aa: CSARPQGYNEQYF
cdr3_nt: TGCAGTGCTAGGCCCCAGGGTTACAACGAGCAGTACTTC

j_call: TRBJ2-1
d_call: -
clone_size: few
v_call: TRBV4-1
cdr3_aa: CASSQDASYNEQFF
cdr3_nt: TGCGCCAGCAGCCAAGATGCGTCCTACAATGAGCAGTTCTTC

j_call: TRBJ2-5
d_call: -
clone_size: -
v_call: TRBV7-9
cdr3_aa: CASSPRTAALETQYF
cdr3_nt: TGTGCCAGCAGCCCGAGGACGGCGGCCCTAGAGACCCAGTACTTC

j_call: TRBJ2-5
d_call: TRBD2
clone_size: -
v_call: TRBV20-1
cdr3_aa: CSAPGLAGEETQYF
cdr3_nt: TGCAGTGCCCCCGGACTAGCGGGGGAAGAGACCCAGTACTTC

j_call: TRBJ2-2
d_call: -
clone_size: few
v_call: TRBV28
cdr3_aa: CLKGGQRGRPNTGELFF
cdr3_nt: TGTTTGAAAGGCGGACAACGGGGGCGACCGAACACCGGGGAGCTGTTTTTT

j_call: TRBJ2-1
d_call: -
clone_size: -
v_call: TRBV20-1
cdr3_aa: CSARDWGPASNEQFF
cdr3_nt: TGCAGTGCTAGAGATTGGGGACCCGCCTCCAATGAGCAGTTCTTC

j_call: TRBJ2-7
d_call: -
clone_size: -
v_call: TRBV20-1
cdr3_aa: CSARDNGYEQYF
cdr3_nt: TGCAGTGCTAGAGATAACGGCTACGAGCAGTACTTC

j_call: TRBJ2-1
d_call: TRBD1
clone_size: -
v_call: TRBV29-1
cdr3_aa: CSVVRDRDYNEQFF
cdr3_nt: TGCAGCGTTGTCCGGGACAGAGATTACAATGAGCAGTTCTTC

j_call: TRBJ2-1
d_call: -
clone_size: -
v_call: TRBV29-1
cdr3_aa: CSVTSPDSPYNEQFF
cdr3_nt: TGCAGCGTGACCTCCCCGGACAGCCCCTACAATGAGCAGTTCTTC

j_call: TRBJ2-7
d_call: -
clone_size: -
v_call: TRBV5-1
cdr3_aa: CASSFAEELLPEQYF
cdr3_nt: TGCGCCAGCAGCTTCGCGGAGGAGCTTTTACCCGAGCAGTACTTC

j_call: TRBJ2-2
d_call: -
clone_size: -
v_call: TRBV3-1
cdr3_aa: CASSPGEGEDTGELFF
cdr3_nt: TGTGCCAGCAGCCCCGGGGAAGGGGAAGACACCGGGGAGCTGTTTTTT

j_call: TRBJ1-6
d_call: -
clone_size: few
v_call: TRBV27
cdr3_aa: CASRPGTANSPLHF
cdr3_nt: TGTGCCAGCAGACCCGGGACTGCGAATTCACCCCTCCACTTT

j_call: TRBJ2-2
d_call: -
clone_size: -
v_call: TRBV18
cdr3_aa: CATLIANTGELFF
cdr3_nt: TGTGCCACCTTAATCGCGAACACCGGGGAGCTGTTTTTT

j_call: TRBJ2-3
d_call: TRBD2
clone_size: -
v_call: TRBV11-1
cdr3_aa: CASSSPTLVWTSGGGDTQYF
cdr3_nt: TGTGCCAGCAGCTCACCCACCCTCGTCTGGACTAGCGGGGGGGGAGATACGCAGTATTTT

j_call: TRBJ2-3
d_call: TRBD2
clone_size: -
v_call: TRBV29-1
cdr3_aa: CSVEALRGGRWTDTQYF
cdr3_nt: TGCAGCGTTGAAGCCCTGCGGGGGGGTAGGTGGACAGATACGCAGTATTTT

j_call: TRBJ2-7
d_call: -
clone_size: -
v_call: TRBV27
cdr3_aa: CASSHTVPLAEQYF
cdr3_nt: TGTGCCAGCAGTCACACAGTTCCGTTAGCCGAGCAGTACTTC

j_call: TRBJ2-3
d_call: -
clone_size: -
v_call: TRBV3-1
cdr3_aa: CATSQQTYYTDTQYF
cdr3_nt: TGTGCCACCAGCCAACAGACATACTACACAGATACGCAGTATTTT

j_call: TRBJ2-7
d_call: TRBD1
clone_size: few
v_call: TRBV27
cdr3_aa: CASSRRTGEVYEQYF
cdr3_nt: TGTGCCAGCAGCCGTCGGACAGGGGAGGTTTACGAGCAGTACTTC

j_call: TRBJ1-2
d_call: -
clone_size: -
v_call: TRBV29-1
cdr3_aa: CSVEEGGYGYTF
cdr3_nt: TGCAGCGTTGAGGAGGGGGGCTATGGCTACACCTTC

j_call: TRBJ2-1
d_call: TRBD2
clone_size: few
v_call: TRBV5-6
cdr3_aa: CASSLVSGGTLVPNEQFF
cdr3_nt: TGTGCCAGCAGCTTAGTTAGCGGGGGGACCCTTGTTCCCAATGAGCAGTTCTTC

j_call: TRBJ2-3
d_call: TRBD2
clone_size: few
v_call: TRBV12-3/TRBV12-4
cdr3_aa: CASSFPMGLADSTDTQYF
cdr3_nt: TGTGCCAGCAGTTTTCCCATGGGACTAGCAGATAGCACAGATACGCAGTATTTT

j_call: TRBJ2-2
d_call: TRBD2
clone_size: -
v_call: TRBV5-5
cdr3_aa: CASSPQGLAGNTGELFF
cdr3_nt: TGTGCCAGCAGCCCACAAGGACTAGCGGGGAACACCGGGGAGCTGTTTTTT

j_call: TRBJ2-1
d_call: -
clone_size: -
v_call: TRBV20-1
cdr3_aa: CSARTAYNEQFF
cdr3_nt: TGCAGTGCTAGAACGGCCTACAATGAGCAGTTCTTC

j_call: TRBJ2-3
d_call: -
clone_size: -
v_call: TRBV5-1
cdr3_aa: CASSFFGTDTQYF
cdr3_nt: TGCGCCAGCAGCTTCTTCGGAACAGATACGCAGTATTTT

j_call: TRBJ2-4
d_call: -
clone_size: -
v_call: TRBV27
cdr3_aa: CASSLSISEVKNIQYF
cdr3_nt: TGTGCCAGCAGTTTATCGATAAGCGAGGTCAAAAACATTCAGTACTTC

j_call: TRBJ1-2
d_call: TRBD1
clone_size: -
v_call: TRBV4-1
cdr3_aa: CASSPPGGQGRDGYTF
cdr3_nt: TGCGCCAGCAGCCCCCCGGGAGGACAGGGTAGGGACGGCTACACCTTC

j_call: TRBJ2-2
d_call: -
clone_size: -
v_call: TRBV15
cdr3_aa: CATLAAGNTGELFF
cdr3_nt: TGTGCCACCTTGGCCGCGGGGAACACCGGGGAGCTGTTTTTT

j_call: TRBJ2-1
d_call: -
clone_size: few
v_call: TRBV24-1
cdr3_aa: CATQESGRYNEQFF
cdr3_nt: TGTGCCACCCAGGAGTCGGGCCGGTACAATGAGCAGTTCTTC

j_call: TRBJ2-3
d_call: TRBD2
clone_size: few
v_call: TRBV5-5
cdr3_aa: CASSDGTSGVDTQYF
cdr3_nt: TGTGCCAGCAGCGACGGGACTAGCGGGGTAGATACGCAGTATTTT

j_call: TRBJ2-7
d_call: TRBD1
clone_size: -
v_call: TRBV6-5
cdr3_aa: CASSYSTGGTLEQYF
cdr3_nt: TGTGCCAGCAGTTACTCGACAGGGGGAACGCTCGAGCAGTACTTC

j_call: TRBJ1-4
d_call: -
clone_size: -
v_call: TRBV11-2
cdr3_aa: CASSLGQSNEKLFF
cdr3_nt: TGTGCCAGCAGCTTAGGTCAGAGTAATGAAAAACTGTTTTTT